One sample yielded the 5 T cell receptor beta chains listed below, sequenced in a study of blood T cell repertoires in COVID-19. Clones were sequenced by immunoSEQ multiplex PCR, and TCRdb holds only the in-frame ones, with some missing. The repertoire has 29,000 or so clones, 92% of them found once; the top ten carry 2% to 2.5%. What was sequenced was peripheral blood. The receptors originated from a man aged 50 to 59 with active COVID-19.

The V and J genes are TRBV3-1 (or the pseudogene TRBV3-2) and TRBJ2-1; D unresolved. Germline loops: CDR1 LGHDT, CDR2 YNNKEL (reference sequence). V lost 2 bases and J lost 4, with 12 bases in between. The CDR3 totals 15 residues. CDR3 in amino acids: CASSQYSGSYNEQFF. CDR3 bases: TGTGCCAGCAGCCAATATTCAGGCTCATACAATGAGCAGTTCTTC.

This chain connects TRBV27 to TRBJ2-1, with 9 bases aligning to TRBD2. V was clipped by 0 bases and J by 9 bases; unmatched bases: 6. The CDR3 spans 15 residues. Germline V lookup: CDR1 MNHEY, CDR2 SMNVEV (reference sequence). For the CDR3, the DNA is TGTGCCAGCAGTTTATCTAGCGGGAGAGGGGGTGAGCAGTTCTTC. Residues: CASSLSSGRGGEQFF.

V is TRBV14 and J is TRBJ1-1, with TRBD1 matching over 7 bases. Germline assignment: CDR1 SGHDN and CDR2 FVKESK. This CDR3 is 15 amino acids long. V dropped 6 bases and J dropped 3; count of bases not matched to a gene: 10. DNA of the CDR3: TGTGCCAGCAGTTTACAGGGGTCTTATGACACTGAAGCTTTCTTT. Encoded protein: CASSLQGSYDTEAFF.

The gene calls are TRBV30 and TRBJ2-5; 7 nucleotides agree with TRBD2. Germline V CDR1 and CDR2: GTSNPN, SVGIG (reference sequence). CDR3 length equals 14 residues. Losses at the gene ends were 0 bases for V and 7 bases for J; bases not matched to a gene: 8. CDR3 residues: CAWSVGGSGGTQYF. As DNA, the CDR3 is TGTGCCTGGAGTGTTGGAGGTTCGGGGGGGACCCAGTACTTC.

The J gene is TRBJ1-4, the V gene TRBV15; no clear D gene. Per germline, CDR1 LNHNV and CDR2 YYDKDF (reference sequence). V lost 1 base, J lost 14 bases, and 20 bases lay in between. The CDR3 has 15 residues. In DNA form, the CDR3 reads TGTGCCACCAGCAGAGCAGGCCGAACCCAAGAAATCCTGTTTTTT. This translates into CATSRAGRTQEILFF.